This is a list of T cell receptor beta chains from one sample in a study of T cell responses to AZD1222 COVID-19 vaccine. The repertoire was sequenced with immunoSEQ multiplex PCR; TCRdb's copy has only in-frame clones and lacks some. The table shows roughly 180,000 clones, with 80% to 95% occurring only once. Sequenced material: peripheral blood, taken 28 days after the second AZD1222 dose. Receptors originate from an adult who received the AZD1222 COVID-19 vaccine. CDR3s leave out the opening cysteine and the closing phenylalanine or tryptophan. Fields, in order: J gene, V gene, CDR3 protein.

TRBJ2-1,TRBV2,ASSENGYNEQF
TRBJ1-4,TRBV7-9,ASSRGTGQEKLF
TRBJ2-6,TRBV3-1/TRBV3-2,ASSQYTSGANVLT
TRBJ2-7,TRBV3-1/TRBV3-2,ASSQESPGQNYEQY
TRBJ2-5,TRBV9,ASSAPGLADRGRGETQY
TRBJ2-1,TRBV6-2/TRBV6-3,ASSPFNWGASEQF
TRBJ1-1,TRBV14,ASSKTGFNGENTEAF
TRBJ1-5,TRBV14,ASSQDRNQPQH
TRBJ1-6,TRBV27,ASSLSSRGNSPLH
TRBJ1-1,TRBV3-1/TRBV3-2,ASSSPVQAF
TRBJ1-5,TRBV19,ASNRVWQPQH
TRBJ2-2,TRBV5-1,ASSRLRTSGGANTGELF
TRBJ1-2,TRBV21-1,ASSKEVQGACGYT
TRBJ1-2,TRBV30,AWSPGGSPISYGYT
TRBJ1-1,TRBV19,ASNEGRGTEAF
TRBJ1-5,TRBV23-1,ASSQFVQPQH
TRBJ1-2,TRBV4-1,ASSYETGGGYT
TRBJ2-7,TRBV18,ASSPGSVYEQY
TRBJ2-7,TRBV4-1,ASSLTGQPQRSSYEQY
TRBJ2-7,TRBV19,ASSISADPTATEQY